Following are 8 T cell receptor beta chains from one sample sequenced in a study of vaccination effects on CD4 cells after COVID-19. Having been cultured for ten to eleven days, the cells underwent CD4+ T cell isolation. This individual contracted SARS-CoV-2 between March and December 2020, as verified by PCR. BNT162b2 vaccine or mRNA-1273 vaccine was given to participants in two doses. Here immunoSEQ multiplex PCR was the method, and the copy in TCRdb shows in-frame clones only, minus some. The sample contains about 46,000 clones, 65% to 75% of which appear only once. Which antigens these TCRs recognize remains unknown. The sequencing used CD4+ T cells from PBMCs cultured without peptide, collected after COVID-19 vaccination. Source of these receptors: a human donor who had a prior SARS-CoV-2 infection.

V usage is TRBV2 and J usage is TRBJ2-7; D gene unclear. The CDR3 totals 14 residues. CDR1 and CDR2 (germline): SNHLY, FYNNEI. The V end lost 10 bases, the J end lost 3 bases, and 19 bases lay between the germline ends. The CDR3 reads CANRPRDNFYEQYF. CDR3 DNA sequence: TGTGCCAACCGCCCAAGGGATAATTTCTACGAGCAGTACTTC.

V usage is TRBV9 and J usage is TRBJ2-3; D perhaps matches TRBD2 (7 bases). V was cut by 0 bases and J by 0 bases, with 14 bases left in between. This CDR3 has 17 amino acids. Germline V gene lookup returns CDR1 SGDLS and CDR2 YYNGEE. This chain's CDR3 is CASSVEGGGLSTDTQYF. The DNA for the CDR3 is TGTGCCAGCAGCGTAGAGGGAGGGGGACTGAGCACAGATACGCAGTATTTT.

CDR3 sequence (DNA): TGTGCCACCAGTGATTCCGGACAGGCCTACAATGAGCAGTTCTTC. Its protein product is CATSDSGQAYNEQFF. The chain has TRBV24-1 and TRBJ2-1, with 7 bases identical to TRBD1. The trim removed 2 bases at V and 2 bases at J, leaving 2 bases unmatched. Germline V gene lookup returns CDR1 KGHDR and CDR2 SFDVKD. The CDR3 length is 15 residues.

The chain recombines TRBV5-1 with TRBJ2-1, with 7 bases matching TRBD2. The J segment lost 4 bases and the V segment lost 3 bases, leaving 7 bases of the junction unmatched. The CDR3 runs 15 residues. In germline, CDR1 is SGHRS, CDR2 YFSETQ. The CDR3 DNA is TGCGCCAGCAGCTCAAACAGCGGGATATACAATGAGCAGTTCTTC. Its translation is CASSSNSGIYNEQFF.

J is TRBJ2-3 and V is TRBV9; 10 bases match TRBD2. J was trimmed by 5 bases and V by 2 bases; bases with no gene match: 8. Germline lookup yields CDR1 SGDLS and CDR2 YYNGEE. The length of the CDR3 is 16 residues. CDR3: CASSVTLAGDIDTQYF. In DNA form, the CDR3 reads TGTGCCAGCAGCGTGACCCTAGCGGGAGATATAGATACGCAGTATTTT.

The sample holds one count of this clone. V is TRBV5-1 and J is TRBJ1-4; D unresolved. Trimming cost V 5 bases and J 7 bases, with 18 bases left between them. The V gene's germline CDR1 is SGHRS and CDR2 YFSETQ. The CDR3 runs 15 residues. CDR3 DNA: TGCGCCAGCAGACCGGAGGAGGCGTCGAGTGAAAAACTGTTTTTT. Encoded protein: CASRPEEASSEKLFF.

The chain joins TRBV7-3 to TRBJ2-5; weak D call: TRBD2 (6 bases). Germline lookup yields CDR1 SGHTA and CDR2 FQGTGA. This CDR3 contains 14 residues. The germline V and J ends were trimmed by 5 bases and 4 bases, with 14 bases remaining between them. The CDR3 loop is CASSTGGSRETQYF. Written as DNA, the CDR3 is TGTGCCAGCAGCACCGGAGGGAGTAGAGAGACCCAGTACTTC.

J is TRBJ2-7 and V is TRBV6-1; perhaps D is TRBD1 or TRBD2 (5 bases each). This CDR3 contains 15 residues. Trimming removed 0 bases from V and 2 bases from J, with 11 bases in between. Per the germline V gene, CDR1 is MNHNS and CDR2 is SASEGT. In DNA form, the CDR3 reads TGTGCCAGCAGTGAAGCGCCGGGGACCCCCTACGAGCAGTACTTC. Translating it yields CASSEAPGTPYEQYF.